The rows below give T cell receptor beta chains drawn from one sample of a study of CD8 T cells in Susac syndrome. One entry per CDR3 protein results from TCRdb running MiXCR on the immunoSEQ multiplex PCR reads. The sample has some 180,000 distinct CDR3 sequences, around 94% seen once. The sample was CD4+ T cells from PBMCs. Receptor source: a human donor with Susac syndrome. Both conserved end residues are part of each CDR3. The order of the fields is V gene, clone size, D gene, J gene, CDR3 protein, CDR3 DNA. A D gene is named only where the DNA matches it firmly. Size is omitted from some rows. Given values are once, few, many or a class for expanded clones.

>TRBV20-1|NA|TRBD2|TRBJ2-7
CSARTGTSAHEQYF
TGCAGTGCCAGAACCGGGACTAGCGCCCACGAGCAGTACTTC
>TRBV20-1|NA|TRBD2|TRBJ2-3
CSASGASGSRSTDTQYF
TGCAGTGCTAGTGGGGCTAGCGGGAGTAGGAGCACAGATACGCAGTATTTT
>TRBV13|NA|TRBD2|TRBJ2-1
CASSPEGRGTRPHEQFF
TGTGCCAGCAGCCCCGAAGGTCGGGGGACTAGGCCTCATGAGCAGTTCTTC
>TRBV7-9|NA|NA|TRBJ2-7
CASSNSPVNYEQYF
TGTGCCAGCAGCAACTCACCTGTAAACTACGAGCAGTACTTC
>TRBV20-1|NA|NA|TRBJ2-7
CSAPGGLRYEQYF
TGCAGTGCTCCCGGGGGCCTTAGATACGAGCAGTACTTC
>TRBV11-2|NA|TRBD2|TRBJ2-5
CASSSSGTRSETQYF
TGTGCCAGCAGCTCGTCGGGGACTAGGTCAGAGACCCAGTACTTC
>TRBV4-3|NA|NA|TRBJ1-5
CASSQDRGYGSNQPQHF
TGCGCCAGCAGCCAAGACAGGGGCTACGGTAGCAATCAGCCCCAGCATTTT
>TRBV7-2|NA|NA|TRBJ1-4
CASSLTNEKLFF
TGTGCCAGCAGCTTGACGAATGAAAAACTGTTTTTT
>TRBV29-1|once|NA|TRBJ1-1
CSVVWYEAFF
TGCAGCGTTGTTTGGTACGAAGCTTTCTTT
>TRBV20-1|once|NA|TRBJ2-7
CSARPNAGTLPYEQYF
TGCAGTGCTAGACCCAACGCCGGGACTTTGCCCTACGAGCAGTACTTC
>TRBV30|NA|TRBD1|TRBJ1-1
CAWSGRQGNTEAFF
TGTGCCTGGAGTGGAAGACAGGGGAACACTGAAGCTTTCTTT
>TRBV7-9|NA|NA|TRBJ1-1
CASSPRERTEAFF
TGTGCCAGCAGCCCGAGAGAGAGGACTGAAGCTTTCTTT
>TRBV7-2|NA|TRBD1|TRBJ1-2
CASSLYRIPGQGQSHGYTF
TGTGCCAGCAGCTTATACCGTATCCCCGGACAGGGACAGTCGCATGGCTACACCTTC
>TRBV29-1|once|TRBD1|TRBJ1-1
CSAGEGATEAFF
TGCAGCGCCGGGGAGGGGGCCACTGAAGCTTTCTTT
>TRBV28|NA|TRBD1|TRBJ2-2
CASSFLGTGGTGELFF
TGTGCCAGCAGTTTTCTGGGGACAGGGGGGACCGGGGAGCTGTTTTTT